This T cell receptor (beta chain) comes out of a study of Ad26.COV2.S vaccination and SARS-CoV-2 variants. Across the study: A COV1001 Ad26.COV2.S trial-arm participant provided the sample.

J was trimmed by 9 bases and V by 8 bases; bases with no gene match: 12. The CDR3 runs to 14 residues. CDR1 and CDR2 from the germline V gene are MNHEY and SMNVEV (reference sequence). Treatment reported: around 19 received Ad26.COV2.S at low or high dose, single or two shots; 5 received placebo; per-sample allocation not given. Samples came from day 63 after the first vaccine or placebo injection. The data were produced by immunoSEQ multiplex PCR, yet TCRdb's version contains in-frame clones alone and is incomplete. The sample consists of hundreds of thousands of clones, around 89% of them appearing once.

The TCR was taken from a person between 18 and 60 years old who received the Ad26.COV2.S COVID-19 vaccine or a placebo. The rearrangement uses TRBV27 and TRBJ2-1; 8 bases match TRBD2. The sequencing used peripheral blood, collected in a trial of Ad26.COV2.S vaccine versus placebo. In DNA form, the CDR3 reads TGTGCCAGCGGACATTCTAGCGGGTTTACTGAGCAGTTCTTC. It specifies CASGHSSGFTEQFF.